This is a list of T cell receptor beta chains from one sample in a study of blood T cell repertoires in COVID-19. Sequencing used immunoSEQ multiplex PCR; TCRdb keeps in-frame clones, though not all of them. The sample records around 89,000 clones, about two thirds being singletons. The specimen sequenced was peripheral blood. Source of these receptors: a woman of 80 years or more with acute or convalescent COVID-19. CDR3s include the opening cysteine and the closing phenylalanine or tryptophan. A D gene is named only where the DNA matches it firmly. Clone size is shown for a subset of rows, as once, few, many or a class of expanded clone.

d_call | j_call | v_call | clone_size | cdr3_length | cdr3_nt | cdr3_aa
- | TRBJ2-2 | TRBV6-2/TRBV6-3 | - | 16 | TGTGCCAGCAGTTACCCGTGGGGGCGCGACCCCGGGGAGCTGTTTTTT | CASSYPWGRDPGELFF
- | TRBJ2-5 | TRBV21-1 | - | 12 | TGTGCCAGCCGACAGGGGAAAGAGACCCAGTACTTC | CASRQGKETQYF
- | TRBJ2-1 | TRBV7-6 | - | 15 | TGTGCCAGCAGCTCAGAAGTAACAGCCCCAAATGAGCAGTTCTTC | CASSSEVTAPNEQFF
TRBD1 | TRBJ2-1 | TRBV11-2 | - | 16 | TGTGCCAGCAGCTTAGACCGGGACAGGGGGTACAATGAGCAGTTCTTC | CASSLDRDRGYNEQFF
- | TRBJ1-3 | TRBV7-3 | - | 16 | TGTGCCAGCAGCTTCTTAGGGGGAAACTCTGGAAACACCATATATTTT | CASSFLGGNSGNTIYF
- | TRBJ2-7 | TRBV5-6 | - | 14 | TGTGCCAGCAGCCGGTCCGGGATCGCCTACGAGCAGTACTTC | CASSRSGIAYEQYF
- | TRBJ2-2 | TRBV10-3 | once | 14 | TGTGCCATCAGTGGAGCGGCGAACACCGGGGAGCTGTTTTTT | CAISGAANTGELFF
- | TRBJ1-1 | TRBV5-1 | - | 15 | TGCGCCAGCGCTGTCGGGGCTGGGGGGGTCACTGAAGCTTTCTTT | CASAVGAGGVTEAFF
- | TRBJ1-5 | TRBV19 | - | 15 | TGTGCCAGCGGATGGGGCCTAGGAAGCAATCAGCCCCAGCATTTT | CASGWGLGSNQPQHF
TRBD2 | TRBJ2-7 | TRBV6-2/TRBV6-3 | - | 13 | TGTGCCAGCAGTTGGGGACTAGCACACGAGCAGTACTTC | CASSWGLAHEQYF
- | TRBJ1-2 | TRBV4-3 | once | 15 | TGCGCCAGCAGCCAAGATAAGTCAGGGCACTATGGCTACACCTTC | CASSQDKSGHYGYTF
TRBD1 | TRBJ1-5 | TRBV7-8 | - | 16 | TGTGCCAGCAGTCGGGACAGGGGAGAAAGGCATCAGCCCCAGCATTTT | CASSRDRGERHQPQHF
- | TRBJ1-2 | TRBV5-1 | - | 15 | TGCGCCAGCAGCTTGGGGCAGGGGAATCACTATGGCTACACCTTC | CASSLGQGNHYGYTF
- | TRBJ2-7 | TRBV7-2 | - | 13 | TGTGCCAGCAGCTTCCACCACGGCTACGAGCAGTACTTC | CASSFHHGYEQYF
TRBD2 | TRBJ2-5 | TRBV6-5 | few | 13 | TGTGCCAGCAGGGGGGGGGTAGAAGAGACCCAGTACTTC | CASRGGVEETQYF
TRBD2 | TRBJ2-7 | TRBV6-1 | - | 15 | TGTGCCAGCAGTGAGTTAGCGGGGGGGAGGTACGAGCAGTACTTC | CASSELAGGRYEQYF
TRBD2 | TRBJ2-1 | TRBV18 | - | 15 | TGTGCCAGCTCAGACAGCGGGGGAGCATCGGGCGAGCAGTTCTTC | CASSDSGGASGEQFF